This T cell receptor beta chain was captured in a study of PD-1 blockade in classical Hodgkin lymphoma. Findings and caveats of the study: It was reported that newly diagnosed patients had less baseline TCR diversity than healthy donors. Repertoires differed for reasons still undefined, possibly disease activity or prior therapy.

Worth noting for this clone: What it recognizes is unknown.

As to time point: newly diagnosed, previously untreated cHL patient sample. Purification of CD4+ T cells from thawed PBMCs was achieved by magnetic negative selection. The authors used newly diagnosed, untreated classical Hodgkin lymphoma PBMCs as comparison. Assay used: immunoSEQ multiplex PCR; TCRdb lists only in-frame clones, some missing. Among under 40,000 clones listed, roughly 90% were seen once. J gave up 9 bases and V 5 bases, and 9 bases lay outside the gene matches. The CDR3 sequence is 15 residues long. The germline V gene encodes CDR1 SGHTA and CDR2 FQGTGA. This rearrangement joins TRBV7-3 to TRBJ2-1; TRBD2 matches 11 bases. This clonotype was obtained from a human donor with classical Hodgkin lymphoma. Sequences were obtained from CD4+ T cells from blood. This chain's CDR3 is CASSTSGSGRGEQFF. In nucleotides, the CDR3 is TGTGCCAGCAGCACTAGCGGGAGCGGGCGCGGTGAGCAGTTCTTC.